This T cell receptor (beta chain) was sequenced in a study of cytomegalovirus exposure and HLA in healthy donors (dated by TCRdb to 2017 to 2019). About the study as a whole: An earlier analysis of about 560 of the donors reported 276 Gb of sequence data and 90 million to 120 million unique TCR beta sequences obtained from around 190 million T cells. Typing coverage varied by locus: 629-630 donors for A, B, C, DRB1 and DQB1; some 520 for DQA1; more than 600 for DPA1; fewer than 480 for DPB1. Besides the first cohort of roughly 660 subjects, a separate validation cohort made up of 120 different subjects was used. The study aimed to test whether cataloging public T cell receptors could reveal signatures of past pathogen exposure. Class I and class II HLA loci were covered by the typing at four-digit resolution. Genome-wide SNP genotypes for about 55% of the 666 donors were used in a later genetic analysis, which treated that subset as a discovery cohort. Of the approximately 400 genotyped donors, around 81% fell in the genetic ancestry cluster associated with self-reported Caucasian donors. Every repertoire in the discovery cohort had been generated on one and the same sequencing platform. High-throughput TCR immunosequencing, statistical association of individual TCRs with disease status, and machine learning were combined to predict cytomegalovirus infection status. The later analysis used no new phenotypic data to find candidate immune exposures, relying instead on TCR beta sequences and their occurrence across donors. Among about 360 genotyped donors of the cohort, an average of roughly 240,000 unique TCR beta nucleotide sequences were sequenced per donor, roughly 18% of them non-productive. An earlier analysis of several hundred of the donors applied high-throughput TCR beta sequencing to assess whether each TCR beta V gene segment acted as functional or pseudogenic. In a later analysis, previously published TCR beta repertoires from roughly 710 donors were re-analyzed and high-resolution HLA genotyping was added so that TCR occurrence patterns could be studied. Using immunosequencing, the study profiled T cell repertoires from 640 or so subjects and related those repertoires to cytomegalovirus serostatus. Donor age, sex, ethnicity and CMV serostatus were collected together with the repertoire data. Roughly 310 gigabases of sequencing data and 80 million or so unique TCR sequences were included in an early release covering around 650 HLA-typed donors. Roughly five DR-DQ haplotypes were handled as single units for association and clustering because linkage in the cohort was strong. What the work shows at the level of the full study, not this receptor alone: Because some donors lacked HLA typing at each locus, the association tests relied only on the typed subset. Correlated functional status among segregating V segments might be attributable to linkage disequilibrium, but an unknown experimental factor could not be ruled out. A further reported finding was that TCR beta sequences accurately predicted the HLA-A and HLA-B alleles for most subjects in the first cohort. Most TCR sequences were observed very rarely across donors, whereas some public TCRs were present in many individuals. CMV serostatus was the only immune exposure information available for the cohort. The presence/absence analyses assumed that sequencing depth was roughly uniform across donors, and that assumption may not be true. In the study, about 150 TCR beta chains were listed as associated with cytomegalovirus. An association between a missense DCLRE1C variant and V-gene and J-gene trimming of TCR beta chains was found in a later genetic analysis and replicated in an independent cohort. According to the authors, the approach could potentially be generalized to other disease states and immunological phenotypes. Assigning TCR associations to individual alleles was difficult when HLA alleles, especially DR and DQ, strongly co-occurred. The classifier was reported to diagnose cytomegalovirus status with high specificity and sensitivity in both the original cohort and the validation cohort. In a later genetic analysis, fewer N-insertions in productive TCRs were reported among donors in an Asian-associated ancestry cluster than the roughly 640-donor mean. In a later analysis, HLA-associated TCR beta chains showed more clonal expansion and lower generation probabilities than non-associated chains that were equally common. In vitro tests confirmed that three of the cytomegalovirus-associated TCR beta chains recognize cytomegalovirus antigens. In a later analysis, several top co-occurrence clusters were reported to appear linked to parvovirus B19, influenza, CMV and Epstein-Barr virus. In a later analysis, most CMV-associated TCR beta chains were found to appear HLA-restricted, with HLA associations seemingly driven largely by CMV exposure. Because counts were too low, fewer than 20 rarely observed V segments, including chromosome 9 orphons, were excluded from the earlier analysis of 587 of the donors. Because the 87-base-pair reads could not distinguish some IMGT-functional V segments, including TRBV6-2 and TRBV6-3, those segments were excluded. In a later analysis, TCR association rates were found to vary across HLA loci, with the most associated TCRs seen for DRB1 alleles and the fewest for HLA-C alleles. In this cohort, only TCR beta chains were sequenced, and detectable features were limited by the absence of alpha or paired-chain data. Broadly in line with IMGT annotations, most TCR beta V segments showed up in productive rearrangements about 87% or about 30% of the time in an earlier analysis of roughly 590 of the donors. A cluster of highly shared sequence variants was judged likely to be a technical artifact of the sequencing pipeline. Specific HLA alleles were associated with about 17,000 TCR beta sequences at a false discovery rate of 0.05 in a later analysis.

Library construction relied on the immunoSEQ multiplex PCR assay. A mixture of 60 forward primers for TCR Vbeta segments and 13 reverse primers for TCR Jbeta segments was used in the multiplex PCR. Amplification of the CDR3 region of rearranged TCR beta genes was performed with a multiplex PCR assay on genomic DNA. The amplified TCR beta libraries were sequenced on the Illumina HiSeq System as 87-base-pair reads. The study's own analysis went as follows. In a later analysis, tens of millions of unique TCR beta chains were counted across the approximately 670 repertoires, and about 9.9 million of these chains were shared by at least two donors. Raw reads were error-corrected and collapsed into unique sequences with a nearest-neighbor algorithm that merged closely related sequences to remove PCR and sequencing errors. To assign V, D and J gene segments, CDR3 sequences were aligned to IMGT reference sequences. Each retained sequence needed at least a six-nucleotide match to both a V gene segment and a J gene segment. Rearrangements were classified as productive when the CDR3 lacked stop codons and remained in frame with V and J, and all other rearrangements were classified as non-productive. Following IMGT convention, CDR3 was defined as the stretch from the second conserved V-encoded cysteine up to the conserved J-encoded phenylalanine. The earlier analysis of about 560 of the donors excluded any sequence lacking an unambiguous match to a single V gene segment. An earlier analysis of 587 of the donors called V segments functional above 56.7% productive rearrangements and segregating when the between-donor standard deviation exceeded 5%. A statistical classification framework was built for diagnosing cytomegalovirus status from the catalog of TCR beta chain sequences. In a later analysis, V and J genes were assigned by comparing TCR nucleotide sequences against IMGT/GENE-DB human TR gene sequences. A later analysis assigned CDR3 sequences and most-parsimonious VDJ recombination scenarios with the TCRdist pipeline. A later analysis defined each TCR beta chain by its CDR3 amino acid sequence plus V-gene family, and excluded reads lacking a unique V-gene family. To address suspected cross-contamination and a sequencing artifact, a later analysis removed 450 to 700 highly shared, low-generation-probability nucleotide sequences. In a later analysis, a clonal expansion index was calculated for each public chain from normalized within-repertoire ranks of inferred template counts. In a later analysis, generation probabilities were computed using a VDJ recombination model fitted to out-of-frame rearrangements, and the results were checked against IGoR. In a later analysis, TCR-TCR, TCR-HLA and TCR-CMV co-occurrence was scored with hypergeometric tests, and a repertoire-size bias correction was applied to TCR pairs. False discovery rates were estimated in a later analysis by permuting HLA or CMV assignments 20 times. In a later analysis, co-occurring TCRs were grouped with DBSCAN, and TCRdist sequence similarity was added when clustering was performed within HLA-allele-positive subsets. Repertoires with fewer than 30,000 or more than 120,000 public chains were left out of co-occurrence clustering, as were about 5 repertoires with anomalous nucleotide sharing. Not all clones reach the TCRdb copy of this immuneACCESS table, which keeps in-frame sequences only. Checked studies attribute under half of the gap to unresolved V genes and leave the rest unexplained. The DNA gave D and trimming, while V, J and clone size come from that table. Within this sample are 100,000 to 150,000 clones, with over 70% of them counted one time only. Around 1.5% of the sample is in the top ten clones.

About this clone: Its antigen remains unidentified. The sample holds no much larger clone one base away, and base qualities are not on file.

The cohort was made up of about 670 healthy bone marrow donors. At the time of sampling, all cohort members were nominally healthy, though unrecorded immune exposures were likely present. The donor tested CMV seronegative and was one of the 352 seronegative cohort members. Every donor gave a peripheral blood sample, and the peripheral blood mononuclear cells from that sample were used for TCR beta sequencing. Genomic DNA was extracted from the blood cell samples with the Qiagen DNeasy Blood Extraction Kit. The CDR3 measures 13 amino acids from cysteine to phenylalanine. The kept DNA is CDR3 alone, 39 bases in frame from the first base. The germline V gene provides CDR1 SGHDN and CDR2 FVKESK. After removal of 4 bases from V and 6 bases from J, the junction retains 5 bases not matched to a gene.

Sequencing used PBMCs. The TCR sequence derives from a woman younger than 35 in good health and CMV-seronegative. The chain is made from TRBV14 and TRBJ1-1; 7 middle bases align to TRBD1. The CDR3 region reads CASSRYRGSEAFF. The DNA sequence is TGTGCCAGCAGCCGTTACAGGGGATCTGAAGCTTTCTTT.